This T cell receptor (beta chain) was recorded in a study of blood T cell repertoires in COVID-19. The overall study: Whether acute or convalescent, the COVID-19 samples came from the United States, Italy and Spain. T cells, B-cell-depleted T cells, or PBMCs supplied cDNA or gDNA.

The CDR3 length is 15 residues. Between the trimmed V and J ends, which lost 6 bases and 4 bases, there was a span of 13 bases. The V gene's germline CDR1 is MNHNY and CDR2 SVGAGI (reference sequence). Original processing notes: How many nucleated cells were present was estimated from reference gene primer amplification. This table comes from immunoSEQ multiplex PCR, and its TCRdb copy is limited to in-frame clones, with some not included. The V and J calls and clone size were taken over from that table, and D and trimming were inferred from the DNA. The sample records some 100,000 clones, around 90% being singletons.

J is TRBJ2-6 and V is TRBV6-6, with unresolved D. The TCR comes from a human donor with active COVID-19. The donor label of this sample is uncertain. Sequencing input: peripheral blood. CDR3 amino acids: CASSQARSGANVLTF. The CDR3 DNA reads as TGTGCCAGCAGCCAAGCCCGGTCCGGGGCCAACGTCCTGACTTTC.